These 4 T cell receptor beta chains were sequenced from one sample in a study of blood T cells in healthy people across ages. With a J-beta primer mix and a sample-barcoded 5' primer, a second PCR ran roughly 6 to 11 cycles. Using its own MiXCR run on the 5' RACE reads, TCRdb lists one record per CDR3 protein. Of 650,000 or so distinct CDR3 sequences detected, over 40% appear once; the ten largest clones hold 13%. Sample: blood. All receptors come from a woman of 80 years or more in good health.

This rearrangement joins TRBV5-1 to TRBJ2-1; 9 bases map to TRBD1. The CDR3 runs to 16 residues. Germline lookup yields CDR1 SGHRS and CDR2 YFSETQ. V gave up 0 bases and J gave up 6 bases; unmatched junction bases: 7. This CDR3 is CASSLAKRTGVNEQFF. DNA for the CDR3: TGCGCCAGCAGCTTGGCCAAACGGACAGGGGTCAATGAGCAGTTCTTC.

This clonotype was recorded many times. This chain links TRBV29-1 with TRBJ1-2, with 7 bases that match TRBD1. CDR3 size: 13 residues. Trimming at V came to 7 bases and at J to 2 bases, leaving 7 bases not matched to a gene. The germline V gene has CDR1 SQVTM and CDR2 ANQGSEA. Written as DNA, the CDR3 is TGCAGCGGCCTCCTACAGGGGAACTATGGCTACACCTTC. Translation gives CSGLLQGNYGYTF. The variable domain in full, with the rest retrieved from reference TRBV29-1 and TRBJ1-2, is SAVISQKPSRDICQRGTSLTIQCQVDSQVTMMFWYRQQPGQSLTLIATANQGSEATYESGFVIDKFPISRPNLTFSTLTVSNMSPEDSSIYLCSGLLQGNYGYTFGSGTRLTVV.

The chain recombines TRBV9 with TRBJ2-7, with D unresolved. V lost 0 bases and J lost 0, with 7 bases in between. CDR3 length: 14 residues. The germline gives CDR1 SGDLS, CDR2 YYNGEE. The CDR3 DNA sequence: TGTGCCAGCAGCGTAGAGCACTACTCCTACGAGCAGTACTTC. This sequence encodes CASSVEHYSYEQYF.

Concerning this clonotype itself: A much larger clone sits a single nucleotide away, making a read error possible. This chain joins TRBV12-3 or TRBV12-4 and TRBJ2-4; 9 bases are a match to TRBD1. Near its end, the DNA agrees better with TRBJ2-7, so the J call may be wrong. CDR3 length: 14 residues. CDR3 loop: CASGSGTGLSEQYF. The CDR3 bases are TGTGCCAGCGGCAGCGGGACAGGGTTATCCGAGCAGTACTTC.